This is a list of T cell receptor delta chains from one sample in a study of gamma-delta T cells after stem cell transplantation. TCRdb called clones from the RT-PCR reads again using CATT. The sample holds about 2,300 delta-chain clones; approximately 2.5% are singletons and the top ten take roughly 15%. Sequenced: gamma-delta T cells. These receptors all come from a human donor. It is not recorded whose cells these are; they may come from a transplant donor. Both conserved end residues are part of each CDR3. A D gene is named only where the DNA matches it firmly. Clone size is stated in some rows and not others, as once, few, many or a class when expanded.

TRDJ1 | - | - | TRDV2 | TGTGCCTGTGACACCGTGGAAGGTGCCCCGGCCCCCCCGACTACAAAGGAAACCGATAAACTCATCTTT | CACDTVEGAPAPPTTKETDKLIF
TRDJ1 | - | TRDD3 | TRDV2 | TGTGCCTGTGACGTCCTTACTGGGGGATACAAGACCGATAAACTCATCTTT | CACDVLTGGYKTDKLIF
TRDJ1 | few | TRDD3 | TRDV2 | TGTGCCTGTGACACCGCTGGGGGCCCCTCGGATAAACTCATCTTT | CACDTAGGPSDKLIF
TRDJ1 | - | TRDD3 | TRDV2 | TGTGCCTGTGACCGACTGGGGAACACCGATAAACTCATCTTT | CACDRLGNTDKLIF
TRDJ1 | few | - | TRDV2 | TGTGCCTGTGACACCTTAGCGCAGAACACCGATAAACTCATCTTT | CACDTLAQNTDKLIF
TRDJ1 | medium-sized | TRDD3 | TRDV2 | TGTGCCTGTGAGGCGGTAGGTGGGGGACCCACCGATAAACTCATCTTT | CACEAVGGGPTDKLIF
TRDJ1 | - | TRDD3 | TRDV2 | TGTGCCTGTGACACCTGGGGGAGCACCGATAAACTCATCTTT | CACDTWGSTDKLIF
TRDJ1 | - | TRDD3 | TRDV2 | TGTGCCTGTGACGCTGTTTTACTGGGGGATTTCCAAACCGATAAACTCATCTTT | CACDAVLLGDFQTDKLIF
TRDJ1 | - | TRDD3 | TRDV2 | TGTGCCCGTGACGCCATACTGGGGGATACCTTATTCGATAAACTCATCTTT | CARDAILGDTLFDKLIF
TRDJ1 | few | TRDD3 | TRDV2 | TGTGCCTGTGACACGGTACTGGGGGATACAAGGTTGTCCACCGATAAACTCATCTTT | CACDTVLGDTRLSTDKLIF
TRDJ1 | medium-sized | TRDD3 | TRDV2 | TGTGCCTGTGCCCTTTTGGGGGATACGTCCTACACCGATAAACTCATCTTT | CACALLGDTSYTDKLIF
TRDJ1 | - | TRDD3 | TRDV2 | TGTGCCCGTGCTCCGCTTAGTACTGGGGGAAAGGACACCGATAAACTCATCTTT | CARAPLSTGGKDTDKLIF
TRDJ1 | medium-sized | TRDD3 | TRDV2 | TGTGCCTGTGACACCGTTATGGGGGATACGCTGACCACCGATAAACTCATCTTT | CACDTVMGDTLTTDKLIF
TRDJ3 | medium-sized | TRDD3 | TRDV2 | TGTGCCTGTGACACCGCCTGGGGGTCTTCCTCCTGGGACACCCGACAGATGTTTTTC | CACDTAWGSSSWDTRQMFF
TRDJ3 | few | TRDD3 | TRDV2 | TGTGCCTGTGACTCCGGGTACTGGGGGTCGTCTTCTGGGGAAGACACCCGACAGATGTTTTTC | CACDSGYWGSSSGEDTRQMFF
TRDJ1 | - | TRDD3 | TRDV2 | TGTGCCTGTGACAAACTGGGGGATTACACCGATAAACTCATCTTC | CACDKLGDYTDKLIF
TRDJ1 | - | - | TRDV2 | TGTGCCTGTGACGCCATTGGGAGATCAACAAAACTCATCTTT | CACDAIGRSTKLIF
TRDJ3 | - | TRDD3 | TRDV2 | TGTGCCTGTGACATCGGTACTGGGGGAGTTGGTCCAAACTCCTGGGACACCCGACAGATGTTTTTC | CACDIGTGGVGPNSWDTRQMFF
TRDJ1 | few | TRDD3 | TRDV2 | TGTGCCTGTGACACTCTAGTACTGGGGGATACTTTTTCCGATAAACTCATCTTT | CACDTLVLGDTFSDKLIF
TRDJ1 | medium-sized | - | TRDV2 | TGTGCCTGTGACACCGTACTGGGCTCGGTTCAATCCCGTAACACCGATAAACTCATCTTT | CACDTVLGSVQSRNTDKLIF
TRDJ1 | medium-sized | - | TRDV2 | TGTGCCTGTGACCCTCTGGCGCCCAACACCGATAAACTCATCTTT | CACDPLAPNTDKLIF
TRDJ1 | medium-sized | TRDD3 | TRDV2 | TGTGCCTGTGCCGCACTACTGGGGGATTACACCGATAAACTCATCTTT | CACAALLGDYTDKLIF
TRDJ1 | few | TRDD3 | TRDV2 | TGTGCCTGTGACACCTTATCTTCCGGGGGATACACGACCGATAAACTCATCTTT | CACDTLSSGGYTTDKLIF
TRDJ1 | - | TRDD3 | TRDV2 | TGTGCCCGTGACACCATCGCTGGGGGATACGACCGATACACCGATAAACTCATCTTT | CARDTIAGGYDRYTDKLIF
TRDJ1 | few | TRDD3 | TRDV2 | TGTGCCTGTGACACCGGGGGCCTCGTTCTACTGGGGGATACGCCGGTAGCTAACACCGATAAACTCATCTTT | CACDTGGLVLLGDTPVANTDKLIF
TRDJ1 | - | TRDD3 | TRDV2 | TGTGCCTGTGACACCCTTGAGGGGGATACGGGGAGGACCGATAAACTCATCTTT | CACDTLEGDTGRTDKLIF
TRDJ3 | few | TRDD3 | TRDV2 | TGTGCCTGTGACACCGTACTGGGGGATACGAGCTCCTGGGACACCCGACAGATGTTTTTC | CACDTVLGDTSSWDTRQMFF
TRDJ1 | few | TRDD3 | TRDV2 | TGTGCCTGTGACACCCTGGTACTGGGGGATACGCTCCCCGATAAACTCATCTTT | CACDTLVLGDTLPDKLIF
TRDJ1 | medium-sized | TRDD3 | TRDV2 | TGTGCCTGTGACTTACTGGGGGAGCACACCGATAAACTCATCTTT | CACDLLGEHTDKLIF
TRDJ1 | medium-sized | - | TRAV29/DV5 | - | CSVLLCSKPFPTELGELVKLIF
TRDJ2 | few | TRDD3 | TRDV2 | TGTGCCTGTGACACGCTCCCGGGGGATACGATGATGACAGCACAACTCTTCTTT | CACDTLPGDTMMTAQLFF
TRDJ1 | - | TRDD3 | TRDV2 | TGTGCCCGTGACACCTTACTGGGGGATACGGGTAAACTCATCTTT | CARDTLLGDTGKLIF
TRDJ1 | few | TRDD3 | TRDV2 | TGTGCCTGTGACAAAGTACTGGGGGATACGCAGGAGAGGGACACCGATAAACTCATCTTT | CACDKVLGDTQERDTDKLIF
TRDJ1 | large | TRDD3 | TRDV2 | TGTGCCTGTGACCCCATAGTGGGGGATACTGGACTCATCTTT | CACDPIVGDTGLIF
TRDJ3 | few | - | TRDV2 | TGTGCCTGTGACACCGGATACACGACCCGCTCCTGGGACACCCGACAGATGTTTTTC | CACDTGYTTRSWDTRQMFF
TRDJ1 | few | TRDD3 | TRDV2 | TGTGCCTGTGACACACTGGGGGCCCCGTACACCGATAAACTCATCTTT | CACDTLGAPYTDKLIF
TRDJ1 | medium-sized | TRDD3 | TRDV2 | TGTGCCTGTGACACTTTACTGGGGGAATACACCGATAAACTCATCTTT | CACDTLLGEYTDKLIF
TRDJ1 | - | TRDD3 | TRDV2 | TGTGCCTGTGACCCAATACTGGGGGATATACAAGAACTCATCTTT | CACDPILGDIQELIF
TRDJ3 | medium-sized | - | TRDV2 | TGTGCCTGTGACACCGGCTGGGGAGCGCGGCCCGACTCCTGGGACACCCGACAGATGTTTTTC | CACDTGWGARPDSWDTRQMFF
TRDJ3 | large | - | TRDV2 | TGTGCCTGTGACACAGTACTGGGAGGCTGGGACACCCGACAGATGTTTTTC | CACDTVLGGWDTRQMFF
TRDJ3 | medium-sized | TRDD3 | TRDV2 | TGTGCCTGTGACTCCGGGGATACCCGTTCCTGGGACACCCGACAGATGTTTTTC | CACDSGDTRSWDTRQMFF
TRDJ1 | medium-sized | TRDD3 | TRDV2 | TGTGCCTGTGACCCACTGGGGGATACCGGTACCGATAAACTCATCTTT | CACDPLGDTGTDKLIF
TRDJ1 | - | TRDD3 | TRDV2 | TGTGCCTGTGACACCGTGTACTGGGGATCCCACACCGATAAACTCATCTTT | CACDTVYWGSHTDKLIF
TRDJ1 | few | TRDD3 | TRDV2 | TGTGCCTGTGACACGCTACCTCCTTCGGCGACTGGGGGATACGCTCCGGAAACCGATAAACTCATCTTT | CACDTLPPSATGGYAPETDKLIF
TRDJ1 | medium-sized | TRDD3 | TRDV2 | TGTGCCTGTGACACGCTGGGGGACGAGGACGATAAACTCATCTTT | CACDTLGDEDDKLIF
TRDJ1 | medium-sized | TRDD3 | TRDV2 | TGTGCCTGTGACTTACTGGGGGCCGGGGCCTCCGATAAACTCATCTTT | CACDLLGAGASDKLIF
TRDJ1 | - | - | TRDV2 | TGTGCCTGTGACACCGTCACTGACACCGATAAACTCATCTTT | CACDTVTDTDKLIF
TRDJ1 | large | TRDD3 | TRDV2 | TGTGCCTGTGACAAGCTGGGGGATACGCCCCATCGGGATAAACTCATCTTT | CACDKLGDTPHRDKLIF
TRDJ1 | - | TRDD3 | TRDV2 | TGTGCCTGTGACCGAATTACTGGGGGATCGGGTTACACCGATAAACTCATCTTT | CACDRITGGSGYTDKLIF
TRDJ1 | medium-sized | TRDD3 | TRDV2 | TGTGCCTGTGACACCATAGTGGGGGATACGCAGCAGGACACCGATAAACTCATCTTT | CACDTIVGDTQQDTDKLIF
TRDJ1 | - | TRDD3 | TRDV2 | TGTGCCTGTGACATCCTTCCTCACGGAGGGGATACGGGCTCCCCGTACACCGATAAACTCATCTTT | CACDILPHGGDTGSPYTDKLIF
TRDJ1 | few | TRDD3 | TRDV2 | TGTGCCTGTGACATCCTGGGGGATCGGCACACCGATAAACTCATCTTT | CACDILGDRHTDKLIF
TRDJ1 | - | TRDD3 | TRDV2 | TGTGCCTGTTCCGGGCTGACTGGGGGATACGCGGAACTCATCTTT | CACSGLTGGYAELIF
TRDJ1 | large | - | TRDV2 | TGTGCCTGTGACACGGTACTGAACACCGATAAACTCATCTTT | CACDTVLNTDKLIF